The clone carrying this T cell receptor beta chain occurred many times. As yet, its antigen is unknown. Trimming removed 0 bases from V and 4 bases from J, with 14 bases in between. The V gene's germline CDR1 is DFQATT and CDR2 SNEGSKA (reference sequence). The CDR3 runs 15 residues. This sample is drawn from a study of read filtering for tumor transcriptome and immune sequencing. Overall study context: The cohort had approximately 16 men and approximately 13 women aged about 45 to 80, mean about 70 years. R-ISS stage counts were under 10 for I, about 15 for II, six or seven for III. DNase treatment preceded whole-transcriptome library preparation. Whole-study results and caveats: RNA-seq captured clonotypes less deeply and reliably than IR-seq.

Molecular barcoded adaptors covering alpha/delta and beta/gamma chains were used on around 400 ng RNA. TCRdb used MiXCR to reprocess the reads, holding one entry per CDR3 protein. The sample lists approximately 20,000 distinct CDR3 sequences; approximately 20% were seen once. The origin of this receptor is a donor aged 40 or over with multiple myeloma. The chain is built from TRBV20-1 and TRBJ2-3; D possibly matches TRBD1 or TRBD2 (5 bases each). Sequencing was carried out using a population of CD138-negative cells sorted from bone marrow. CDR3: CSARDGEKGADTQYF. CDR3 sequence (DNA): TGCAGTGCTAGAGACGGGGAAAAAGGGGCAGATACGCAGTATTTT.